A single sample is the source of the 27 T cell receptor beta chains below, sequenced in a study of radiotherapy plus CTLA-4 blockade in lung cancer. Assay used: immunoSEQ multiplex PCR; TCRdb lists only in-frame clones, some missing. The sample gives tens of thousands of clones, about 72% of which show up once; 11% is in the top ten. This specimen was peripheral blood, taken from a patient treated with radiotherapy plus ipilimumab. The receptors derive from a human donor with non-small cell lung cancer who had stable disease on radiotherapy plus ipilimumab.

The CDR3 DNA is TGCGCCAGCAGCTTGGAGGGTCGACAGGGTAGCGAGCAGTACTTC. Residues: CASSLEGRQGSEQYF. This chain connects TRBV5-1 to TRBJ2-7, with TRBD1 matching 7 bases. The trim removed 0 bases at V and 6 bases at J, leaving 9 bases unmatched. The CDR3 has 15 amino acids. Germline V gene data show CDR1 as SGHRS and CDR2 as YFSETQ.

The CDR3 is CASSSGWDYLTNYGYTF. CDR3 coding DNA: TGTGCCAGCAGCTCCGGGTGGGACTACCTAACTAACTATGGCTACACCTTC. This rearrangement joins TRBV7-8 to TRBJ1-2, with a tentative D call TRBD1 (5 bases). Looked up from germline, CDR1 is SGHVS and CDR2 is FQNEAQ. V lost 4 bases and J 0 bases, leaving 18 bases between the germline ends. The CDR3 loop spans 17 amino acids.

The chain links TRBV6-5 to TRBJ1-1; 10 bases align to TRBD1. Germline CDR1 is MNHEY and CDR2 is SVGAGI. The CDR3 consists of 14 residues. Trimming cost V 5 bases and J 11 bases; bases outside gene matches: 11. CDR3 in DNA: TGTGCCAGCAGTCTAACCCGGGACAGGGGTTCTGCTTTCTTT. Protein sequence: CASSLTRDRGSAFF.

Of note for this clone: One junction end does not reproduce the germline sequence, and a read error may be involved. The same CDR3 arises from other DNA sequences in this sample as well. The chain has TRBV7-2 and TRBJ1-2; 8 bases line up with TRBD1. This CDR3 has 14 amino acids. The germline V gene has CDR1 SGHTA and CDR2 FQGNSA. DNA of the CDR3: TGCGCCAGCAGCTTATCGACAGGGGCGGGAGGCTACACCTTC. Translated: CASSLSTGAGGYTF.

CDR3 nucleotides: TGCGCCAGCACCGCCGGGGGTGCTGAAGCTTTCTTT. Its protein product is CASTAGGAEAFF. The V gene is TRBV10-1, the J gene TRBJ1-1; D is possibly TRBD1 (5 bases). Germline V gene sequence: CDR1 WNHNN, CDR2 SYGVQD (reference sequence). The length of the CDR3 is 12 residues. Deletions cut 7 bases from V and 6 bases from J, with 12 bases between.

Concerning this clone: A read error may produce the germline difference seen at one junction end. J is TRBJ2-1 and V is TRBV9, with D possibly matching TRBD2 (5 bases). In germline, CDR1 is SGDLS, CDR2 YYNGEE. The CDR3 length is 11 residues. This chain's CDR3 is CASSSPAGCVF. DNA for the CDR3: TGTGCCAGCAGCTCCCCGGCGGGTTGTGTCTTC.

This clone turned up a few times. V gene TRBV6-6 combines with J gene TRBJ2-3; 9 bases map to TRBD1. Trimming cost V 6 bases and J 6 bases; bases outside gene matches: 10. Germline CDR1 MNHNY, CDR2 SVGAGI (reference sequence). This CDR3 contains 15 residues. The CDR3 nucleotides read TGTGCCAGCAGGCCCGCCGGGACAGGGCAGGATACGCAGTATTTT. It codes for CASRPAGTGQDTQYF.

The chain joins TRBV5-4 to TRBJ1-2, with D tentatively TRBD1 (6 bases). The ends were cut back, 5 bases at V and 2 bases at J, with 10 bases in the middle. CDR1 is SGHNT, CDR2 YYREEE, per germline (reference sequence). The CDR3 loop spans 13 amino acids. CDR3 loop: CASRPTGNYGYTF. The CDR3 DNA reads TGTGCCAGCAGGCCCACAGGGAACTATGGCTACACCTTC.

This clone was picked up one time. V and J are TRBV7-8 and TRBJ2-1; D call uncertain. The CDR3 runs to 12 residues. In germline, CDR1 is SGHVS, CDR2 FQNEAQ. The V end was cut by 5 bases, the J end by 10 bases, with 12 bases between. This CDR3 reads CASSLLRLEQFF. CDR3 bases: TGTGCCAGCAGCCTCCTTCGTCTGGAGCAGTTCTTC.

The chain has TRBV19 and TRBJ2-2; the D is unclear. The CDR3 spans 13 residues. CDR1 and CDR2 (germline): LNHDA, SQIVND (reference sequence). Trimming took off 4 bases at V and 0 bases at J, with 3 bases between the two ends. The CDR3 bases are TGTGCCAGTAGTAGGGCGAACACCGGGGAGCTGTTTTTT. Its translation is CASSRANTGELFF.

The rearrangement uses TRBV9 and TRBJ1-4; D is undetermined. Germline-derived CDR1 and CDR2 are SGDLS and YYNGEE. The V gene lost 0 bases and the J gene lost 7 bases, with 7 bases spanning the gap. The CDR3 is made up of 13 amino acids. Here the CDR3 reads CASSVGSGEKLFF. The CDR3 coding sequence is TGTGCCAGCAGCGTAGGCTCGGGTGAAAAACTGTTTTTT. The full variable domain, in which reference TRBV9 and TRBJ1-4 provide the parts outside the CDR3, is DSGVTQTPKHLITATGQRVTLRCSPRSGDLSVYWYQQSLDQGLQFLIQYYNGEERAKGNILERFSAQQFPDLHSELNLSSLELGDSALYFCASSVGSGEKLFFGSGTQLSVL.

CDR3 sequence (DNA): TGTGCCAGCAGCTTTTGGGGAAGGATCAGCGCGAGGGAGCTGTTTTTT. Translating it yields CASSFWGRISARELFF. V usage is TRBV11-2 and J usage is TRBJ2-2; the D is unclear. Germline CDR1 and CDR2: SGHAT and FQNNGV. Trimming pared 3 bases from V and 9 bases from J, leaving 20 bases between. The CDR3 is 16 residues long. The full variable domain, completed using reference TRBV11-2 and TRBJ2-2, is EAGVAQSPRYKIIEKRQSVAFWCNPISGHATLYWYQQILGQGPKLLIQFQNNGVVDDSQLPKDRFSAERLKGVDSTLKIQPAKLEDSAVYLCASSFWGRISARELFFGEGSRLTVL.

The table lists this clone with a few counts. This rearrangement joins TRBV5-6 to TRBJ1-3; the D gene is possibly TRBD1 (5 bases). Trimming removed 3 bases at V and 2 bases at J, with 12 bases between. The germline V gene has CDR1 SGHDT and CDR2 YYEEEE. The CDR3 covers 15 residues. CDR3 loop: CASSSTDTAGNTIYF. For the CDR3, the DNA is TGTGCCAGCAGCTCCACGGACACCGCTGGAAACACCATATATTTT. Drawing the rest from reference TRBV5-6 and TRBJ1-3, the complete variable domain is DAGVTQSPTHLIKTRGQQVTLRCSPKSGHDTVSWYQQALGQGPQFIFQYYEEEERQRGNFPDRFSGHQFPNYSSELNVNALLLGDSALYLCASSSTDTAGNTIYFGEGSWLTVV.

The chain joins TRBV28 to TRBJ1-2; no clear D gene. This CDR3 spans 16 amino acids. Trimming took 7 bases from V and 2 from J, leaving 20 bases between them. Germline lookup yields CDR1 MDHEN and CDR2 SYDVKM. The CDR3 here is CASTPRPSVQNYGYTF. CDR3 bases: TGTGCCAGCACCCCCCGCCCAAGTGTTCAAAACTATGGCTACACCTTC.

The rearrangement links TRBV14 to TRBJ1-1, with a weak D call TRBD1 (6 bases). This CDR3 region has 14 residues. Germline CDR1 reads SGHDN; CDR2 reads FVKESK. V was pared by 4 bases and J by 5 bases, with 14 bases between. The CDR3 region is CASSRMGGLTEAFF. As DNA, the CDR3 is TGTGCCAGCAGCCGTATGGGGGGCCTAACTGAAGCTTTCTTT. Supplemented by reference TRBV14 and TRBJ1-1, the full variable domain reads EAGVTQFPSHSVIEKGQTVTLRCDPISGHDNLYWYRRVMGKEIKFLLHFVKESKQDESGMPNNRFLAERTGGTYSTLKVQPAELEDSGVYFCASSRMGGLTEAFFGQGTRLTVV.

This clone is medium-sized in the sample. The chain couples TRBV6-1 to TRBJ2-2; D is uncertain. CDR3 length: 12 amino acids. V dropped 8 bases and J dropped 7 bases, with 11 bases sitting between them. In germline, CDR1 is MNHNS, CDR2 SASEGT. The CDR3 loop is CASGFSGGELFF. Here the CDR3 DNA reads TGTGCCAGCGGGTTCTCGGGCGGGGAGCTGTTTTTT.

This sequence joins TRBV19 and TRBJ2-3; a weak D match, TRBD1 (6 bases). Germline V lookup: CDR1 LNHDA, CDR2 SQIVND (reference sequence). The CDR3 consists of 13 residues. V shed 5 bases and J shed 6 bases, with 12 bases lying between them. In DNA, the CDR3 is TGTGCCAGTAGTGCACAGGGTGCGGATACGCAGTATTTT. Translating it yields CASSAQGADTQYF.

This clone was counted between two and nine times. The CDR3 coding sequence is TGTGCCAGCAGCTTAACCGGGACAGGGAATTCACCCCTCCACTTT. Protein sequence: CASSLTGTGNSPLHF. V is TRBV7-9 and J is TRBJ1-6; 9 nucleotides line up with TRBD1. Germline-derived CDR1 and CDR2 are SEHNR and FQNEAQ (reference sequence). This CDR3 comprises 15 residues. Trimming at V came to 2 bases and at J to 7 bases, leaving 3 bases not matched to a gene.

Only a few counts were recorded for this clone. This sample includes further DNA sequences coding for the same CDR3. The rearrangement links TRBV4-1 to TRBJ1-2, with D tentatively TRBD1 (6 bases). Trimming stripped 0 bases from V and 0 bases from J, with 11 bases between. This CDR3 spans 16 amino acids. Germline V gene sequence: CDR1 MGHRA, CDR2 YSYEKL. The CDR3 DNA sequence: TGCGCCAGCAGCCAAGACGGGACACCGACTAACTATGGCTACACCTTC. Protein: CASSQDGTPTNYGYTF.

This clone was detected only once. The chain carries TRBV28 and TRBJ1-6; D uncertain. Trimming stripped 3 bases from V and 10 bases from J, with 19 bases between. The CDR3 runs 16 residues. Germline V gene data show CDR1 as MDHEN and CDR2 as SYDVKM. The CDR3 here is CASSFTLGVYDSPLHF. DNA for the CDR3: TGTGCCAGCAGTTTCACCCTTGGGGTGTATGACTCACCCCTCCACTTT.

The chain employs TRBV7-2 and TRBJ2-3; D not certain. Trimming removed 5 bases from V and 0 bases from J, with 12 bases in between. This CDR3 contains 15 residues. Germline loops: CDR1 SGHTA, CDR2 FQGNSA. CDR3 loop: CASSPALISTDTQYF. CDR3 DNA: TGTGCCAGCAGCCCTGCACTTATTAGCACAGATACGCAGTATTTT.

The V gene is TRBV7-2, the J gene TRBJ1-5; 8 positions match TRBD1. The CDR3 has 14 amino acids. Trimming took 8 bases from V and 5 from J; bases not matched to a gene: 8. Per the germline V gene, CDR1 is SGHTA and CDR2 is FQGNSA. The DNA of the CDR3 is TGTGCCAGCGTGGGACAGGCGGGCGATCAGCCCCAGCATTTT. Its translation is CASVGQAGDQPQHF.

The CDR3 reads CASSPGRWGAEAFF. The CDR3, as DNA: TGTGCCAGCAGCCCCGGCAGGTGGGGCGCTGAAGCTTTCTTT. V usage is TRBV7-6 and J usage is TRBJ1-1, with D perhaps TRBD1 (5 bases). The CDR3 has 14 residues. Trimming stripped 5 bases from V and 6 bases from J, with 16 bases between. Per germline, CDR1 SGHVS and CDR2 FNYEAQ.

The chain couples TRBV5-6 to TRBJ2-7; TRBD1 might be the D (5 bases). This CDR3 comprises 14 residues. Germline CDR1 is SGHDT and CDR2 is YYEEEE. Trimming left V 0 bases short and J 1 base short, with 8 bases between. For the CDR3, the DNA is TGTGCCAGCAGCTTGGGTCAGGGATCCTACGAGCAGTACTTC. Protein: CASSLGQGSYEQYF.

The chain couples TRBV5-1 to TRBJ2-7, with 8 positions matching TRBD1. The CDR3 contains 15 residues. The V segment lost 4 bases and the J segment 2 bases; nucleotides outside the gene matches: 8. The V gene's germline CDR1 is SGHRS and CDR2 YFSETQ. The CDR3: CASSVDRATTYEQYF. The CDR3 DNA is TGCGCCAGCAGCGTGGACAGGGCGACGACCTACGAGCAGTACTTC.

The V gene is TRBV9, the J gene TRBJ1-4; 10 bases align to TRBD1. V lost 2 bases and J lost 4; bases outside the gene matches: 8. CDR1 is SGDLS, CDR2 YYNGEE, per germline. The CDR3 is made up of 17 amino acids. This CDR3 is CASSVSSGQGLNEKLFF. CDR3 DNA: TGTGCCAGCAGCGTTTCCTCGGGACAGGGGCTTAATGAAAAACTGTTTTTT.

This rearrangement joins TRBV9 to TRBJ1-4; no definite D call. This CDR3 region has 15 residues. From germline, CDR1 is SGDLS and CDR2 YYNGEE. V lost 2 bases to trimming and J lost 3 bases, with 11 bases between them. The CDR3, as DNA: TGTGCCAGCAGCGTGGGCGATGGAGCTAATGAAAAACTGTTTTTT. It encodes CASSVGDGANEKLFF.